This TCR beta chain appears in the sequencing data of a study of identical twins. The study's findings and limits: In zero-insertion analyses, partial confounding could arise from invariant MAIT and iNKT cells. Within twin pairs, the out-of-frame alpha sequences they shared showed excess low generation probability. Carriage of fewer insertions was seen in abundant cord blood beta clonotypes, whereas memory repertoires showed none.

CDR1 and CDR2 (germline): MNHEY, SVGEGT. The CDR3 is 13 amino acids. Trimming removed 0 bases from V and 7 bases from J, with 10 bases in between. This clonotype was seen a handful of times. Antigen: not known. TCRdb reprocessed the 5' RACE reads with MiXCR, giving one entry per CDR3 protein. The repertoire holds some 500,000 distinct CDR3 sequences, with roughly an eighth as singletons. These data were likewise used in another study, on yellow fever vaccine responses in identical twins.

The genes are TRBV6-2 or TRBV6-3 and TRBJ2-7; D gene ambiguous. The receptor was derived from a woman under 30 in good health. Sequencing was done on a sample of CD4+ T cells sorted from blood. The CDR3 protein is CASSYSSRREQYF. CDR3 sequence (DNA): TGTGCCAGCAGTTACTCCTCCCGTCGGGAGCAGTACTTC.